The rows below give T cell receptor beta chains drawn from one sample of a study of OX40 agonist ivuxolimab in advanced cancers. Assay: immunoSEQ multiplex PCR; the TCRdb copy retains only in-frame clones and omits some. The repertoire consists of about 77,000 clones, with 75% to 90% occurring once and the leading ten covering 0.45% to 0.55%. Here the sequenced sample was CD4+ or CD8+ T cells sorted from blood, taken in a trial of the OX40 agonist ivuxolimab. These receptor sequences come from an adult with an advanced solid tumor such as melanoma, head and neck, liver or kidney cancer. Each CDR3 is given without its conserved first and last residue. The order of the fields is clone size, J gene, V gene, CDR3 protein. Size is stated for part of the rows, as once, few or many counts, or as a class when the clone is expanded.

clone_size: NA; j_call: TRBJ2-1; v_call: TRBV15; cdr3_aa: ATSKRTGGVNEQF
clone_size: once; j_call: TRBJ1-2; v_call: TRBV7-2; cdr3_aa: ASSPRTQGFNYGYT
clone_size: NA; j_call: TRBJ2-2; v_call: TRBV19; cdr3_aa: ASSILGAGELF
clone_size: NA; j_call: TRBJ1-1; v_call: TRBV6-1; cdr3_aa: AARGQGGTEAF
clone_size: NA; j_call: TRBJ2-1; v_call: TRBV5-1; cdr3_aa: ASSLEWTAYMGSYNEQF
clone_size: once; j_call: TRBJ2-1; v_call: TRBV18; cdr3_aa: ASGTSGRAGTSYNEQF
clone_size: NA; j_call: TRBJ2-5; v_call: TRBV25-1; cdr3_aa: ASSDARLSGFSETQY
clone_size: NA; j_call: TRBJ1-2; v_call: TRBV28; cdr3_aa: ASSKQGGNYGYT
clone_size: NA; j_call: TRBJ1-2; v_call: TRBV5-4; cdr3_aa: ASSRGTANYGYT
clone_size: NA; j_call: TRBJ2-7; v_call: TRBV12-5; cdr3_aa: ASGLRQGPSRSYEQY
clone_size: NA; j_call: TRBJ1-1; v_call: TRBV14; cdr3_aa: ASSQDLLNTEAF
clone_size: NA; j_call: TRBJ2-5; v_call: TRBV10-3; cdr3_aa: AIAGGTQETQY
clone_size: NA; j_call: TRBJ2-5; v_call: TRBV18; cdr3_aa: ASSPAQGHQETQY
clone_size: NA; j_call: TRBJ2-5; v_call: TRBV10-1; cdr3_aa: ASSRPPGGTPQETQY
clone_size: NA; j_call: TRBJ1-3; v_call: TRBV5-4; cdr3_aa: ASSQTRGNTIY
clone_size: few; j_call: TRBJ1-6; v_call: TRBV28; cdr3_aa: ASSLSYGEGSPLH
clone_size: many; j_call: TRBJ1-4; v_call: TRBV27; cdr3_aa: ASSLWGTQGRNEKLF
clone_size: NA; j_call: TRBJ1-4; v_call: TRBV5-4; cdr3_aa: ASSLDRGRDEKLF
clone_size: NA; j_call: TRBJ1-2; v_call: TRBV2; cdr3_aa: ASMEKGRANYGYT
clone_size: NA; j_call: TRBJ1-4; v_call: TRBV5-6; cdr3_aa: ASGPMGAANEKLF
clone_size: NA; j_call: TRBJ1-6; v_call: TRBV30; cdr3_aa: AWNTGWNSPLH
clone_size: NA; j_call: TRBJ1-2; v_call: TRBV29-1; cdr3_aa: SVQTLPGQGWGGYT
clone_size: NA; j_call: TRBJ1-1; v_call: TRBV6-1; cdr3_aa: ASSETGRTEAF